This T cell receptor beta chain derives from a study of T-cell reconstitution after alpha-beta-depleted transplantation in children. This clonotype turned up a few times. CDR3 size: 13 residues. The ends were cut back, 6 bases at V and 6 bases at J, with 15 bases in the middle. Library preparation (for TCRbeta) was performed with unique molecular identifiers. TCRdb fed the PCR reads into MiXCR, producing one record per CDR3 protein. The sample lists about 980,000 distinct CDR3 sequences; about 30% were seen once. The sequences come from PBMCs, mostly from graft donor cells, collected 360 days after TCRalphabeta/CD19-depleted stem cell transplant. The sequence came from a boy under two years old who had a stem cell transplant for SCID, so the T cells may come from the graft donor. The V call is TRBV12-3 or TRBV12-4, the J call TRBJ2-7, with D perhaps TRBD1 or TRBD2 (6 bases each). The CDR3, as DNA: TGTGCCAGCAGCCGACAGGAGGAGGGCGAGCAGTACTTC. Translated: CASSRQEEGEQYF.